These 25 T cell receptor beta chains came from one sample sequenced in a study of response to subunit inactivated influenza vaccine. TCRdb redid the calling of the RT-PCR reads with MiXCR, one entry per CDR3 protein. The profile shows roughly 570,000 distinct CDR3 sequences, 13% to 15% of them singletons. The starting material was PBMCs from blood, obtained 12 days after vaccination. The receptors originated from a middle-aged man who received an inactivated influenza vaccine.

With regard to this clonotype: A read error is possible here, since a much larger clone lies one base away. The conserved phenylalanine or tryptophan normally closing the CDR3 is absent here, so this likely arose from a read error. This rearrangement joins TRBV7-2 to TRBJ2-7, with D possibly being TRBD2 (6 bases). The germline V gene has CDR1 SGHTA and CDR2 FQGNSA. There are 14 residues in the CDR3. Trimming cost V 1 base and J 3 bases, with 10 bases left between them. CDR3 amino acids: CASSLVRGSYEQYI. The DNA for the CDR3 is TGTGCCAGCAGCTTAGTTCGGGGGAGCTACGAGCAGTACATC.

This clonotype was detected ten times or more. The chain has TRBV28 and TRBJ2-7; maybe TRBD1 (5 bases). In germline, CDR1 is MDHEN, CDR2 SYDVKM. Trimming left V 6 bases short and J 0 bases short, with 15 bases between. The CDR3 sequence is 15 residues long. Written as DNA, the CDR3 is TGTGCCAGCAGACCAACAGGAGACTTCTCCTACGAGCAGTACTTC. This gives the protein CASRPTGDFSYEQYF.

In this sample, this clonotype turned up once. The CDR3 bases are TGCGCCAGCAGCGAAGGCGGCATTGGAGCTTTCTTT. Protein: CASSEGGIGAFF. This rearrangement joins TRBV5-1 to TRBJ1-1; D remains unclear. Trimming left V 4 bases short and J 10 bases short, with 14 bases between. Germline V gives CDR1 SGHRS, CDR2 YFSETQ. The CDR3 totals 12 residues.

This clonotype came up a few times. The CDR3 nucleotides read TGCGCCAGCAGCTTGGGGACAGGGAACATTCAGTACTTC. It codes for CASSLGTGNIQYF. This rearrangement joins TRBV5-1 to TRBJ2-4; 8 bases agree with TRBD1. The CDR3 is 13 amino acids. Germline CDR1 and CDR2: SGHRS and YFSETQ. V gave up 0 bases and J gave up 7 bases; unmatched junction bases: 0.

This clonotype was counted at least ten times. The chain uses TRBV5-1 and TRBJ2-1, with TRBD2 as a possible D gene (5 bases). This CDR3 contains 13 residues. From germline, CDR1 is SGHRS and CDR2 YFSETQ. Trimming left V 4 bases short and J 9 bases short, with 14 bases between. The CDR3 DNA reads TGCGCCAGCAGCACTATACTAGATCTTGAGCAGTTCTTC. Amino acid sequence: CASSTILDLEQFF.

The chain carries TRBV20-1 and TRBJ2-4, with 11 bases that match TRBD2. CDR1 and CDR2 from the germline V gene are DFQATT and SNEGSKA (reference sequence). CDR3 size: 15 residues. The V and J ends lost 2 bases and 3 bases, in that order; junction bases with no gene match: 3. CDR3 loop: CSARTSGSYKNIQYF. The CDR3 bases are TGCAGTGCTAGAACTAGCGGGAGTTACAAAAACATTCAGTACTTC.

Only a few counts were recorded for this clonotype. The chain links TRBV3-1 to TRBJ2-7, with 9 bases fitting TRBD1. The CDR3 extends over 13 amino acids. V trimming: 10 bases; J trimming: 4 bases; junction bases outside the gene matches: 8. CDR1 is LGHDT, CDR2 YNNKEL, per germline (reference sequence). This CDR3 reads CATQGQGMYEQYF. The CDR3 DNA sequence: TGTGCCACTCAAGGACAGGGGATGTACGAGCAGTACTTC.

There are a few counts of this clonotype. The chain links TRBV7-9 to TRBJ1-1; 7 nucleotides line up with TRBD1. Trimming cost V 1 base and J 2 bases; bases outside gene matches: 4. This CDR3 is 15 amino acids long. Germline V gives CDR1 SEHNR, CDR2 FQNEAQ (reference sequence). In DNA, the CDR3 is TGTGCCAGCAGCTTAGGTGGGACAGAAAACACTGAAGCTTTCTTT. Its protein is CASSLGGTENTEAFF. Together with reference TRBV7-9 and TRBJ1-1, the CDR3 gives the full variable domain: DTGVSQNPRHKITKRGQNVTFRCDPISEHNRLYWYRQTLGQGPEFLTYFQNEAQLEKSRLLSDRFSAERPKGSFSTLEIQRTEQGDSAMYLCASSLGGTENTEAFFGQGTRLTVV.

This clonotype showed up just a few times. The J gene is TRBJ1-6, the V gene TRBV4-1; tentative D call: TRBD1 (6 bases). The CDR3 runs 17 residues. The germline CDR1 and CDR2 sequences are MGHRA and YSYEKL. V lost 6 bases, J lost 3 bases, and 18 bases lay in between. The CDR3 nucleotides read TGCGCCAGCAGTAGCTCGGACAGTACAAACTATAATTCACCCCTCCACTTT. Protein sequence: CASSSSDSTNYNSPLHF.

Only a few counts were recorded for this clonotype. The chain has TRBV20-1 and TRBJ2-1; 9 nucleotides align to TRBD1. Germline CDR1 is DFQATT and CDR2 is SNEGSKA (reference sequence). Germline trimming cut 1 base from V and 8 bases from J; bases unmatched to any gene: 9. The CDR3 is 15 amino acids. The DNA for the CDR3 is TGCAGTGCTAGAGTCAGACAGGGGGTTTTCGATGAGCAGTTCTTC. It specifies CSARVRQGVFDEQFF.

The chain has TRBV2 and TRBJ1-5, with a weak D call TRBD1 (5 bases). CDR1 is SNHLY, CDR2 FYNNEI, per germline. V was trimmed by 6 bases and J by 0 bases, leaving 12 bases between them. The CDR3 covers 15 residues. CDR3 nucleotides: TGTGCCAGCAGACTCCAGGGATATAGCAATCAGCCCCAGCATTTT. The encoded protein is CASRLQGYSNQPQHF.

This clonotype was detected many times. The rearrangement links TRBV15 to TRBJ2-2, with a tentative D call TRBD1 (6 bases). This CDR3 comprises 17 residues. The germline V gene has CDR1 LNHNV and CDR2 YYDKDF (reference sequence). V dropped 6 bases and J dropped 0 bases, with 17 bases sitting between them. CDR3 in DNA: TGTGCCACCAGTTTATTCAGGGGAGCAGCGAACACCGGGGAGCTGTTTTTT. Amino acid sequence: CATSLFRGAANTGELFF.

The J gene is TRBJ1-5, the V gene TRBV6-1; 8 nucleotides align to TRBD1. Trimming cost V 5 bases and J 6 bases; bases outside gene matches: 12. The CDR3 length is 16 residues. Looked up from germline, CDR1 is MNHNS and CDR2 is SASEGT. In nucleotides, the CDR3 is TGTGCCAGCAGTCCCCGGCCCTGGGACAGGCTTCAGCCCCAGCATTTT. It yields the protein CASSPRPWDRLQPQHF.

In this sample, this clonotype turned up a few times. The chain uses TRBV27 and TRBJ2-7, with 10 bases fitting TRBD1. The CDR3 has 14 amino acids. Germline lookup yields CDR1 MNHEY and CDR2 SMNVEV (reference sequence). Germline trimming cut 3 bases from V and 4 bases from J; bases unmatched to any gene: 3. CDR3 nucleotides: TGTGCCAGCAGTTTTTCGGGACAGGGGTACGAGCAGTACTTC. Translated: CASSFSGQGYEQYF.

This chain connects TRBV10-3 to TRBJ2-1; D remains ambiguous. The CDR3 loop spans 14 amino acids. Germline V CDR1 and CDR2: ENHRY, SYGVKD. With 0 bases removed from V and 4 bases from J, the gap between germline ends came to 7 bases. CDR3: CAISESNRYNEQFF. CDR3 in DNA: TGTGCCATCAGTGAGTCTAATCGGTACAATGAGCAGTTCTTC.

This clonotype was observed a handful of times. CDR3 bases: TGTGCCAGCAGGTACGGGACAAGCACAGATACGCAGTATTTT. As protein: CASRYGTSTDTQYF. The gene calls are TRBV12-3 or TRBV12-4 and TRBJ2-3; tentative D call: TRBD1 (6 bases). V gave up 6 bases and J gave up 0 bases, with 10 bases separating them. The CDR3 consists of 14 residues.

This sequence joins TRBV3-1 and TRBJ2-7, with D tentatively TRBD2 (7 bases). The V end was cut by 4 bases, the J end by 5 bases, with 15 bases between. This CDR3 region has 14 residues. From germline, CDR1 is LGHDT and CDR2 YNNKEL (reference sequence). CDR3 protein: CASSPYGGLNEQYF. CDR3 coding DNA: TGTGCCAGCAGCCCTTACGGGGGGCTTAACGAGCAGTACTTC.

DNA of the CDR3: TGTGCCAGCAGTTTATTACAGGGTCGATATGGCTACACCTTC. As protein: CASSLLQGRYGYTF. This chain links TRBV6-5 with TRBJ1-2; a possible D gene is TRBD1 (6 bases). The length of the CDR3 is 14 residues. CDR1 and CDR2 (germline): MNHEY, SVGAGI. V was trimmed by 4 bases and J by 5 bases, leaving 14 bases between them.

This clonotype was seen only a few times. The CDR3 reads CASSSQGNGELFF. CDR3 DNA: TGTGCCAGCAGTTCACAGGGGAACGGGGAGCTGTTTTTT. The gene calls are TRBV12-3 or TRBV12-4 and TRBJ2-2; 7 positions agree with TRBD1. The CDR3 covers 13 residues. V was pared by 4 bases and J by 7 bases, with 3 bases of the junction left unmatched.

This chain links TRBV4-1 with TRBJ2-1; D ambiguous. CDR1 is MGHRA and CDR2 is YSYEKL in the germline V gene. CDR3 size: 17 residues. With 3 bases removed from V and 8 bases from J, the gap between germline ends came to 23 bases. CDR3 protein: CASSHLSGRVGSHEQFF. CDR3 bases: TGCGCCAGCAGCCATCTTTCTGGAAGGGTAGGTAGTCATGAGCAGTTCTTC.

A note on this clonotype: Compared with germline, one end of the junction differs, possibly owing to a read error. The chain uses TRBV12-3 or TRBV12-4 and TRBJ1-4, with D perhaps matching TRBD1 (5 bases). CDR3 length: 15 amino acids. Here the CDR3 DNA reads TGTGCCAGCAGTTTAAGGGATTTTTTGGGAGGACAACTGCTTTTT. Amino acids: CASSLRDFLGGQLLF.

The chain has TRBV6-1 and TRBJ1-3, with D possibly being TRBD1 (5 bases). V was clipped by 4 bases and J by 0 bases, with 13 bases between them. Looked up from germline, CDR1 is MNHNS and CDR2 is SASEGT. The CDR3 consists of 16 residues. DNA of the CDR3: TGTGCCAGCAGTGCCGGACAAATAAGCTCTGGAAACACCATATATTTT. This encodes CASSAGQISSGNTIYF.

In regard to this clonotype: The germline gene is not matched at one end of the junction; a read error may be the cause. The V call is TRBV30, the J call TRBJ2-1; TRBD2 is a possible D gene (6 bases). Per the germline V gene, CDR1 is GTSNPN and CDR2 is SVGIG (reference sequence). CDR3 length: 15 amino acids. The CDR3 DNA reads TGTACCTGCGGCCGGGGGAGACCTACTTACAATGAGCAGTTCTTC. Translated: CTCGRGRPTYNEQFF.

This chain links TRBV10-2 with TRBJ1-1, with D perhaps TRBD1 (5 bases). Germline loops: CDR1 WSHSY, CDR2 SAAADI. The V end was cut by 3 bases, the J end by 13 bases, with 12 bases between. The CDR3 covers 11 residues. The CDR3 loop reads CASSDYADSFF. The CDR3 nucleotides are TGCGCCAGCAGTGACTACGCAGACAGTTTCTTT.

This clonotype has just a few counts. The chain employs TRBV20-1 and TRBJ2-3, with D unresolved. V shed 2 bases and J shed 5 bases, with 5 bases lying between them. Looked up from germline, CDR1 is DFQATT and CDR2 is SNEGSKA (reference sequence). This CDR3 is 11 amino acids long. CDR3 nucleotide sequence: TGCAGTGCTAGACTAAAAGATACGCAGTATTTT. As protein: CSARLKDTQYF.